These T cell receptor beta chains were read from a single sample in a study of chemoradiotherapy in HPV16-positive cancers. Produced via immunoSEQ multiplex PCR; TCRdb's table is partial and in-frame only. Among around 5,200 clones listed, 75% to 90% were seen once. The sample here was blood, taken from a patient who underwent chemoradiotherapy. The receptor set was obtained from a human donor with HPV-associated anogenital cancer. Each CDR3 is given with its conserved first and last residue. A D gene is named only where the DNA matches it firmly. Clone size is given for some rows only: seen once, a few or many times, or a class if the clone is expanded.

NA,TRBV7-2,11,TRBJ1-5,NA,TGTGCCAGCGGGGAGTGGAGGCCCCAGCATTTT,CASGEWRPQHF
TRBD1,TRBV11-1,14,TRBJ1-1,NA,TGTGCCAGCAGCCCCGGGACAGCGAACACTGAAGCTTTCTTT,CASSPGTANTEAFF
NA,TRBV4-1,15,TRBJ1-1,once,TGCGCCAGCAGCCAAGATCGGGGTTTGAACACTGAAGCTTTCTTT,CASSQDRGLNTEAFF
TRBD1,TRBV11-2,14,TRBJ1-1,once,TGTGCCAGCAGCCAGGGACAGGGGGTCACTGAAGCTTTCTTT,CASSQGQGVTEAFF
TRBD2,TRBV10-3,17,TRBJ2-3,once,TGTGCCATCAGTGATGCGTCTAGGCTAGCGGGAATCTCGGGGCCGATTTTT,CAISDASRLAGISGPIF
NA,TRBV15,14,TRBJ1-1,NA,TGTGCCACCAGCAGAGGGACAGCGAACACTGAAGCTTTCTTT,CATSRGTANTEAFF
TRBD1,TRBV2,19,TRBJ1-5,NA,TGTGCCAGCAGGCCTCAACGGGGCTCAGGGGGAGCGGGCAATCAGCCCCAGCATTTT,CASRPQRGSGGAGNQPQHF
NA,TRBV10-3,14,TRBJ2-3,NA,TGTGCCATCACAGGGTTGGGAAGCACAGATACGCAGTATTTT,CAITGLGSTDTQYF
NA,TRBV9,17,TRBJ1-6,NA,TGTGCCAGCAGCGTAGGGTCGGTACCCGGTTATAATTCACCCCTCCACTTT,CASSVGSVPGYNSPLHF
NA,TRBV7-9,13,TRBJ2-7,NA,TGTGCCAGCAGCTTACCGTCAACCAACGAGCAGTACTTC,CASSLPSTNEQYF
NA,TRBV19,11,TRBJ2-2,NA,TGTGCCAGTACGGTGGACGGGGAGCTGTTTTTT,CASTVDGELFF
NA,TRBV2,13,TRBJ1-1,NA,TGTGCCAGCAGTGGAGGCCGGGGCACTGAAGCTTTCTTT,CASSGGRGTEAFF
NA,TRBV6-1,13,TRBJ2-7,once,TGTGCCAGCAGGGGCGTAAGGGGCTACGAGCAGTACTTC,CASRGVRGYEQYF
NA,TRBV30,13,TRBJ2-1,NA,TGTGCCTGGAGTCGCGGAACCTACAATGAGCAGTTCTTC,CAWSRGTYNEQFF
NA,TRBV14,14,TRBJ2-5,once,TGTGCCAGCAGCCATGGAGGGATCCAAGAGACCCAGTACTTC,CASSHGGIQETQYF
NA,TRBV30,11,TRBJ1-1,NA,TGTGCCTGGACCCGGGGGGAACGAGCTTTCTTT,CAWTRGERAFF
TRBD2,TRBV2,14,TRBJ2-5,NA,TGTGCCAGCACCGGACTAGCGGGAGGAGAGACCCAGTACTTC,CASTGLAGGETQYF
TRBD1,TRBV19,15,TRBJ2-1,NA,TGTGCCAGTAGTATGGGGACAGGGGCAGGGGATGAGCAGTTCTTC,CASSMGTGAGDEQFF
NA,TRBV18,12,TRBJ2-5,NA,TGTGCCAGCTCAGGCTTCCTGTCGGAGCAGTACTTC,CASSGFLSEQYF
TRBD1,TRBV7-2,15,TRBJ1-2,NA,TGTGCCAGCAGCTTAATGGGACAGGGCTATTATGGCTACACCTTC,CASSLMGQGYYGYTF
NA,TRBV23-1,16,TRBJ2-3,NA,TGCGCCAGTCAACGCTGGGGATACTTGGTGGCAGATACGCAGTATTTT,CASQRWGYLVADTQYF
NA,TRBV27,16,TRBJ2-1,NA,TGTGCCAGCAGTCCAACCGGACACAGCTCCTACAATGAGCAGTTCTTC,CASSPTGHSSYNEQFF
TRBD1,TRBV6-5,13,TRBJ1-1,once,TGTGCCAGCAGTCAAACACCAGGACAGGGAGCTTTCTTT,CASSQTPGQGAFF
TRBD2,TRBV6-6,15,TRBJ2-5,NA,TGTGCCAGCAGTTTTAGCGGGAGTCCCCCCGAGACCCAGTACTTC,CASSFSGSPPETQYF
NA,TRBV11-2,16,TRBJ2-2,NA,TGTGCCAGCAGCTTCTTAATAGGGTCGAACACCGGGGAGCTGTTTTTT,CASSFLIGSNTGELFF
NA,TRBV25-1,11,TRBJ2-1,NA,TGTGCCAGCAGTGTTTACAATGAGCAGTTCTTC,CASSVYNEQFF
TRBD1,TRBV19,15,TRBJ1-4,NA,TGTGCCAGTAGTAAAGGGGGCGCGCTCAATGAAAAACTGTTTTTT,CASSKGGALNEKLFF
NA,TRBV7-6,14,TRBJ2-7,NA,TGTGCCAGCAGCTCTAAGGACAGTTACTACGAGCAGTACTTC,CASSSKDSYYEQYF
NA,TRBV28,17,TRBJ1-6,NA,TGTGCCAGCACCACACGGACCACCGCGGGCTCGGGATCACCCCTCCACTTT,CASTTRTTAGSGSPLHF
NA,TRBV7-9,15,TRBJ2-5,few,TGTGCCAGCAGCATAAAAATCGGGGGCCGGGAGACCCAGTACTTC,CASSIKIGGRETQYF
NA,TRBV5-8,13,TRBJ2-7,NA,TGTGCCAGCAGCTTGGCCCTAACTAGTTCGACGGACTTC,CASSLALTSSTDF
TRBD1,TRBV4-1,15,TRBJ2-7,NA,TGCGCCAGCAGCCAAGATAGGGGACAGGGGAACGAGCAGTACTTC,CASSQDRGQGNEQYF
NA,TRBV15,11,TRBJ2-5,NA,TGTGCCACCGGACTTAGGGGGACCCAGTACTTC,CATGLRGTQYF
TRBD2,TRBV5-1,15,TRBJ2-2,NA,TGCGCCAGCAGCTTGGCCCCGGGAGGGACCGGGGAGCTGTTTTTT,CASSLAPGGTGELFF
TRBD2,TRBV30,13,TRBJ2-1,NA,TGTGCCTGGAGGGAGGGACTAGAAAATGAGCAGTTCTTC,CAWREGLENEQFF
NA,TRBV9,13,TRBJ2-2,NA,TGTGCCAGCAGCGTAGAAAGTGCCGGGGAGCTGTTTTTT,CASSVESAGELFF
NA,TRBV6-5,14,TRBJ1-5,few,TGTGCCAGCAGTTACTCCCAGAATAATCAGCCCCAGCATTTT,CASSYSQNNQPQHF
TRBD1,TRBV5-1,14,TRBJ1-2,NA,TGCGCCAGCAGCTTGGACCGACAGGGTCGTGGCTACACCTTC,CASSLDRQGRGYTF
TRBD1,TRBV19,15,TRBJ1-1,NA,TGTGCCAGTACCCTGACGACAGGGTTAAGCACTGAAGCTTTCTTT,CASTLTTGLSTEAFF
NA,TRBV6-5,15,TRBJ2-7,NA,TGTGCCAGCAGTTCCGGGACTCAGGCGGCCTACGAGCAGTACTTC,CASSSGTQAAYEQYF
TRBD1,TRBV4-3,16,TRBJ2-6,NA,TGCGCCAGCAGCCTACAGGGGGGCTCTGGGGCCAACGTCCTGACTTTC,CASSLQGGSGANVLTF
NA,TRBV7-6,11,TRBJ1-1,NA,TGTGCCAGCAGCTTGGGCACTGAAGCTTTCTTT,CASSLGTEAFF
TRBD2,TRBV7-8,15,TRBJ2-7,NA,TGTGCCAGCAGCCTCACCGGGACTAACACCTACGAGCAGTACTTC,CASSLTGTNTYEQYF
TRBD1,TRBV7-8,15,TRBJ2-2,NA,TGTGCCAGTGCCCTCGGGACAGTGAACACCGGGGAGCTGTTTTTT,CASALGTVNTGELFF
TRBD2,TRBV5-4,16,TRBJ2-3,NA,TGTGCCAGCAGCCAAGGGACTAGTCTTATAACAGATACGCAGTATTTT,CASSQGTSLITDTQYF
TRBD1,TRBV6-4,14,TRBJ1-2,NA,TGTGCCAGCAGTGTGGAGCAGGGGGATGGTGGCTACACCTTC,CASSVEQGDGGYTF
NA,TRBV21-1,17,TRBJ2-3,NA,TGTGCCAGCAAACTAGCGGGGGCCCAGGGTGGAGCAGATACGCAGTATTTT,CASKLAGAQGGADTQYF